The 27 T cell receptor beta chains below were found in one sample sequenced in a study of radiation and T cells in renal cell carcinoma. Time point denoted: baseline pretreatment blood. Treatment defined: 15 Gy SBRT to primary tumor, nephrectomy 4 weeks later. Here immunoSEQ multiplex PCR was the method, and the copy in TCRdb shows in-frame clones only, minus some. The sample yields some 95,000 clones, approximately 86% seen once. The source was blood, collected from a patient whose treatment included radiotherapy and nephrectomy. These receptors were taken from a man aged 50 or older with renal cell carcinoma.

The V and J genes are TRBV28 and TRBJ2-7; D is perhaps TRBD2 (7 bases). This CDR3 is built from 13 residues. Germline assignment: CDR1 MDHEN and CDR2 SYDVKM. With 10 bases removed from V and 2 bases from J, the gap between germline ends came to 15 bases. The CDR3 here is CATDEGGAYEQYF. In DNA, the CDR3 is TGTGCCACCGACGAGGGGGGGGCCTACGAGCAGTACTTC. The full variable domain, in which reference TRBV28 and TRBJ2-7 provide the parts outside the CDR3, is DVKVTQSSRYLVKRTGEKVFLECVQDMDHENMFWYRQDPGLGLRLIYFSYDVKMKEKGDIPEGYSVSREKKERFSLILESASTNQTSMYLCATDEGGAYEQYFGPGTRLTVT.

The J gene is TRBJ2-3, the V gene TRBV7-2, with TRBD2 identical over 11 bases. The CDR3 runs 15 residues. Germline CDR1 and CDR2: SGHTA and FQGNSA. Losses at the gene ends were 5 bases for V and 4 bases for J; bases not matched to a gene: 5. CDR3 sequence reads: CASSRELAGADTQYF. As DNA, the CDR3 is TGTGCCAGCAGCAGGGAACTAGCGGGAGCAGATACGCAGTATTTT.

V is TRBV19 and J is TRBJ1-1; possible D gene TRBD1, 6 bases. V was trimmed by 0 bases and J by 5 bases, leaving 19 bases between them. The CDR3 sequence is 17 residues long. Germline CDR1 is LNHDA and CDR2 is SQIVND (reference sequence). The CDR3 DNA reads TGTGCCAGTAGTATAGATTCATACGGGGGGCTAGGGACTGAAGCTTTCTTT. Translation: CASSIDSYGGLGTEAFF. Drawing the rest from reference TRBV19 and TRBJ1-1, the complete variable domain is DGGITQSPKYLFRKEGQNVTLSCEQNLNHDAMYWYRQDPGQGLRLIYYSQIVNDFQKGDIAEGYSVSREKKESFPLTVTSAQKNPTAFYLCASSIDSYGGLGTEAFFGQGTRLTVV.

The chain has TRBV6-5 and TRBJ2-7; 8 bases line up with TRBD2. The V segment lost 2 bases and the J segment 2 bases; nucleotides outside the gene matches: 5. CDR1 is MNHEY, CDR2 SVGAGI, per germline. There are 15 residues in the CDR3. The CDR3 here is CASSYATGGTYEQYF. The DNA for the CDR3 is TGTGCCAGCAGTTACGCAACGGGGGGGACCTACGAGCAGTACTTC.

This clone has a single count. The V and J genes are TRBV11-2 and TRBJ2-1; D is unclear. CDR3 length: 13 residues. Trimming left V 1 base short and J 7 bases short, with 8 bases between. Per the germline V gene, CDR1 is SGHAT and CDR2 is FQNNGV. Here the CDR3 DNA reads TGTGCCAGCAGCTTAGTTGCCGAGAATGAGCAGTTCTTC. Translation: CASSLVAENEQFF.

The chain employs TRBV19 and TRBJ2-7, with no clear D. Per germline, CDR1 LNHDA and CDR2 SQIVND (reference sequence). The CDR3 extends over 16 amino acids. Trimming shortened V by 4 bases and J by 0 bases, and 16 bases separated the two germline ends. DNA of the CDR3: TGTGCCAGTAGTACATCCCAGCGTCGCCTCTCCTACGAGCAGTACTTC. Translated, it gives CASSTSQRRLSYEQYF.

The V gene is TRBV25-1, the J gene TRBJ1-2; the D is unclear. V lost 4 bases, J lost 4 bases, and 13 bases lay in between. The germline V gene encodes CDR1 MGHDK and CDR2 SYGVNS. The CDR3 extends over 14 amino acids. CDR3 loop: CASSVGSDPYGYTF. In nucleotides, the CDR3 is TGTGCCAGCAGTGTAGGGTCCGACCCCTATGGCTACACCTTC.

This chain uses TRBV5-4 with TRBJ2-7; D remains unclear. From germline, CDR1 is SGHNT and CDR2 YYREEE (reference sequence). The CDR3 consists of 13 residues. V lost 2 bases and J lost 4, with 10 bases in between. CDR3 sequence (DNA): TGTGCCAGCAGCTTCCGAGGAATTTACGAGCAGTACTTC. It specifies CASSFRGIYEQYF.

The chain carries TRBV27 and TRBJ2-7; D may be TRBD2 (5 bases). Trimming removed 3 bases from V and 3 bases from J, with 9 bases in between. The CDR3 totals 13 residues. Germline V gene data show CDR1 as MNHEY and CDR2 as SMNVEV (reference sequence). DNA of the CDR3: TGTGCCAGCAGTTTGACGGGAAACTACGAGCAGTACTTC. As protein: CASSLTGNYEQYF.

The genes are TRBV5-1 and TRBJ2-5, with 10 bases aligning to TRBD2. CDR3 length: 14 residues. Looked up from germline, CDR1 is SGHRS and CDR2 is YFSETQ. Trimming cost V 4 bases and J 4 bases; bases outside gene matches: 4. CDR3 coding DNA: TGCGCCAGCAGCGTCGCTAGCGGGGGAGAGACCCAGTACTTC. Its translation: CASSVASGGETQYF.

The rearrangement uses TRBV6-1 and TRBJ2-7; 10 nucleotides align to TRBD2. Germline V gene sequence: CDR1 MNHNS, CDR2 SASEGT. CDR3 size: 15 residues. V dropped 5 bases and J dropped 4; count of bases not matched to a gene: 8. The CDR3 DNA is TGTGCCAGCAGTCGGACTAGCGGCGACGGGTACGAGCAGTACTTC. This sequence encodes CASSRTSGDGYEQYF.

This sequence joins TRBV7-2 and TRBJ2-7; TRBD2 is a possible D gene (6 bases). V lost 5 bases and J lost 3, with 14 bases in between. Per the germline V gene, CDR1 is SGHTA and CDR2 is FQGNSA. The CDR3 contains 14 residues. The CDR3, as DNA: TGTGCCAGCAGCGCCAAGGGCGGGGTCTACGAGCAGTACTTC. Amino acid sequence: CASSAKGGVYEQYF.

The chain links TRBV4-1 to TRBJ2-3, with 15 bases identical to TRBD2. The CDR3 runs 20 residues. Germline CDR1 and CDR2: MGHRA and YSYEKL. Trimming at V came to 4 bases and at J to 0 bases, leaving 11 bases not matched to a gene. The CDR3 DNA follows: TGCGCCAGCAGCCGCGGACTAGCGGGAGGGCCGGATTCGAGCACAGATACGCAGTATTTT. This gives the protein CASSRGLAGGPDSSTDTQYF.

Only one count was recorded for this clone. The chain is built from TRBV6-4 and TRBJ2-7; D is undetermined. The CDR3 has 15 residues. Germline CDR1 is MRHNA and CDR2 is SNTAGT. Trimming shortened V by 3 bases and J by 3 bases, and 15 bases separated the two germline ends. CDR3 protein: CASSEIQSSLYEQYF. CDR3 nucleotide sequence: TGTGCCAGCAGTGAAATACAAAGCAGCCTCTACGAGCAGTACTTC.

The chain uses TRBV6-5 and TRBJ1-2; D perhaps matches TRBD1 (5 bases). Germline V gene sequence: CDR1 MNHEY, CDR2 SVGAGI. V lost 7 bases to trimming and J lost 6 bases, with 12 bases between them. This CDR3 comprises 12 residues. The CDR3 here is CASTEMGDGYTF. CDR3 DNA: TGTGCCAGCACCGAAATGGGGGATGGCTACACCTTC.

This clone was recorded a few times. For the CDR3, the DNA is TGTGCCAGCATAGCTCCGAGGGGTTATCAGCCCCAGCATTTT. Translating gives CASIAPRGYQPQHF. This chain links TRBV11-3 with TRBJ1-5; D is perhaps TRBD1 (5 bases). The CDR3 is 14 residues long. Trimming stripped 7 bases from V and 5 bases from J, with 15 bases between. Looked up from germline, CDR1 is SGHNT and CDR2 is YENEEA. Complete variable domain (other parts from reference TRBV11-3 and TRBJ1-5): EAGVVQSPRYKIIEKKQPVAFWCNPISGHNTLYWYLQNLGQGPELLIRYENEEAVDDSQLPKDRFSAERLKGVDSTLKIQPAELGDSAVYLCASIAPRGYQPQHFGDGTRLSIL.

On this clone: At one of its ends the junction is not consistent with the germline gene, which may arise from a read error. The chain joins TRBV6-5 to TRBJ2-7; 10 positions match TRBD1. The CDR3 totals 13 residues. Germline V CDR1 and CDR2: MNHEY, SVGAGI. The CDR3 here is CASSTSPGTGVNF. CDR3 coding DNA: TGTGCCAGCAGTACATCACCTGGGACAGGGGTGAACTTC.

The CDR3 spells CASSPPGANYGYTF. CDR3 nucleotide sequence: TGTGCCAGCAGTCCGCCGGGAGCAAACTATGGCTACACCTTC. The J gene is TRBJ1-2, the V gene TRBV28; D is unresolved. CDR1 is MDHEN and CDR2 is SYDVKM in the germline V gene. Trimming shortened V by 5 bases and J by 2 bases, and 12 bases separated the two germline ends. The CDR3 is 14 residues long.

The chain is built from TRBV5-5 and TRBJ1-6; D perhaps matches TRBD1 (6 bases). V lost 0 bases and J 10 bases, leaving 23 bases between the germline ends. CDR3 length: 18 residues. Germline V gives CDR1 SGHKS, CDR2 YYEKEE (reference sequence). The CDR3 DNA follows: TGTGCCAGCAGCTTGGTCATACGTTGGACAGTTCAGGGGTCACCCCTCCACTTT. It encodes CASSLVIRWTVQGSPLHF.

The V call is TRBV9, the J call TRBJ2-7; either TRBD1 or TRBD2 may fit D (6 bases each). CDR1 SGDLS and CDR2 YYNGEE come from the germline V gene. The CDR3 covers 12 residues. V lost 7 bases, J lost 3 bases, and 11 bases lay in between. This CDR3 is CASGGLGYEQYF. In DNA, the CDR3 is TGTGCCAGCGGGGGGCTGGGCTACGAGCAGTACTTC.

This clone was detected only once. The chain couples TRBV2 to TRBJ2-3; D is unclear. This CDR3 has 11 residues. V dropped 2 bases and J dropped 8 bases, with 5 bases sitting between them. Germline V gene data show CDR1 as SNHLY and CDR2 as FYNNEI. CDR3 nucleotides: TGTGCCAGCAGTGAATCCGGTACGCAGTATTTT. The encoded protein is CASSESGTQYF.

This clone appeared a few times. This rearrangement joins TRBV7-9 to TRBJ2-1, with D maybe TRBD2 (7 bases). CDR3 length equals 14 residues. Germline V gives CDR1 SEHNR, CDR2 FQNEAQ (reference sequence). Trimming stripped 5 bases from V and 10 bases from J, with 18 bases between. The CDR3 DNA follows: TGTGCCAGCAGCCCGCATGGGGGGGCGGAAGAGCAGTTCTTC. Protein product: CASSPHGGAEEQFF.

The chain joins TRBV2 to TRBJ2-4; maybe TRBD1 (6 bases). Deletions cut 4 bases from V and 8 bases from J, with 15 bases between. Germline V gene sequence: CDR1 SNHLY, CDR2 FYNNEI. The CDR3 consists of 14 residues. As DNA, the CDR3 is TGTGCCAGCAGTGCGAATTCCAAGGGGGACATTCAGTACTTC. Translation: CASSANSKGDIQYF.

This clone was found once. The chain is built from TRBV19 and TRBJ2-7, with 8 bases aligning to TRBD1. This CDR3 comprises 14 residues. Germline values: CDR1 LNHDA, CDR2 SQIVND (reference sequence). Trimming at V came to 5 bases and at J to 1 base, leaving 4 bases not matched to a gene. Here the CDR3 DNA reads TGTGCCAGTAGTTCAGGGGGCCATTCCTACGAGCAGTACTTC. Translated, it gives CASSSGGHSYEQYF.

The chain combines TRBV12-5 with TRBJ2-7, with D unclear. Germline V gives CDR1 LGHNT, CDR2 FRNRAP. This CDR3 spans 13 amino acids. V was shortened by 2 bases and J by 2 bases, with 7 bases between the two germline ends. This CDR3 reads CASGLFLAYEQYF. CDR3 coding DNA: TGTGCTAGTGGTTTGTTTTTGGCCTACGAGCAGTACTTC.

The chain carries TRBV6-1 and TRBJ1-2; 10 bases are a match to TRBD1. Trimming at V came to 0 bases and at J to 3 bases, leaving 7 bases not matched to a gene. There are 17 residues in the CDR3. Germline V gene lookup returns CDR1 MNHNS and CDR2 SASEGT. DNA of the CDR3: TGTGCCAGCAGTGAAGCATTTGAGGGACAGGGGTACTATGGCTACACCTTC. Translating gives CASSEAFEGQGYYGYTF.

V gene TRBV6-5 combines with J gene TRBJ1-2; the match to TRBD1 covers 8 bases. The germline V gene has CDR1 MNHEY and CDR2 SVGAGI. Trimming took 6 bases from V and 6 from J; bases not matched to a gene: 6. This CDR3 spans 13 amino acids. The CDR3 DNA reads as TGTGCCAGCAGGGCCAGGGGGCGGGATGGCTACACCTTC. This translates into CASRARGRDGYTF.